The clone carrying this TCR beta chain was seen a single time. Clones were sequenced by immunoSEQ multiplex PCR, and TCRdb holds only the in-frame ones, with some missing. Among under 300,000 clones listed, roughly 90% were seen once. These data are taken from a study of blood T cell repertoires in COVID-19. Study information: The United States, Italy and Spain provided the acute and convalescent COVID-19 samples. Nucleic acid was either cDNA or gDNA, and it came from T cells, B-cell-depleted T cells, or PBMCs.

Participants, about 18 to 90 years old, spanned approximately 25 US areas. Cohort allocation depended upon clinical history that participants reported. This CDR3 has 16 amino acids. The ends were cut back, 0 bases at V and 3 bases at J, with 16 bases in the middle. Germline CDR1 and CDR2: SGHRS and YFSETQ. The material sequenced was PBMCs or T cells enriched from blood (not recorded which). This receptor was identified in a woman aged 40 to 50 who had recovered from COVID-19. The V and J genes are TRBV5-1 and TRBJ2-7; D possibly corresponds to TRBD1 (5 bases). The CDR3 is CASSLVSGSDLYEQYF. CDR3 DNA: TGCGCCAGCAGCTTGGTTTCAGGGTCGGATCTCTACGAGCAGTACTTC.